Included here is one T cell receptor (beta chain) sequence, with context. What this receptor recognizes is not known. No quality values exist for individual bases; no much larger clone is one base distant. TCRbeta CDR3 regions were amplified from genomic DNA using the immunoSEQ Assay, a bias-controlled multiplex PCR. Per the source publication's procedure: Nucleated cell counts per sample were estimated from amplification of reference gene primers within the assay. To quantify the absolute abundance of each unique TCRbeta CDR3 rearrangement, sequence reads were collapsed and filtered. For each sample, productive Simpson clonality was calculated as the square root of Simpson's diversity index across productive rearrangements. TCRdb retrieved this table from immuneACCESS and kept in-frame rearrangements only. Not all clones are present; in checked studies, unresolved V genes account for under half, and no reason is known for the remainder. The DNA gave D and trimming, while V, J and clone size come from that table. Recorded for this sample are around 140,000 clones; 80% of them occurred a single time. 3.5% to 4% of the sample is taken by the ten largest.

The data derive from a study of blood T cell repertoires in COVID-19 (dated by TCRdb to the early 2020s). Turning to the overall study: Samples from collaborators originated in the United States, Italy and Spain and spanned both the acute and convalescent phases of COVID-19. The samples were drawn from the first 160 participants of the ongoing ImmuneRACE study and from roughly 1,300 subjects provided by 6 global collaborators. The prospective study material was composed of cDNA or gDNA derived from T cells, B-cell-depleted T cells, or PBMCs. Nearly every sample came with metadata listing a de-identified subject ID, COVID-19 status, age in years and sex. Subjects who had been exposed to COVID-19, were actively infected with it, or had recovered from it provided the deeply sampled blood TCRbeta repertoires that made up the dataset. Where available, HLA class I and class II types were obtained from metadata supplied by the sample provider rather than from assay-based typing. A freely available public database, intended as a resource for researchers studying the immune response to SARS-CoV-2, is where the repertoires were released. Study-level results and caveats: The quantity of clinical and demographic metadata differed by source and by participant and was supplied without curation.

Samples from volunteer blood donors who had recovered from COVID-19 were contributed by a second Seattle source. Whole blood was collected in K2EDTA tubes by collaborating institutions according to the institutions' own protocols. For TCRbeta analysis, collaborators shipped samples as frozen whole blood, isolated PBMCs, or DNA extracted from either of those sample types. Including the terminal cysteine and phenylalanine, the CDR3 comprises 16 residues. Solely the CDR3 DNA is kept, with 48 bases framed from the first base. V is pruned by 4 bases and J by 2 bases, leaving 5 bases of the junction without a gene match. CDR1 is given as SGHVS and CDR2 as FQNEAQ, both from the germline V gene.

Sequenced input: peripheral blood. This clonotype was sampled from a man between 65 and 79 years old who had recovered from COVID-19. The sequence is built from TRBV7-8 and TRBJ2-3; 11 nucleotides in the junction match TRBD2. In nucleotide form, the sequence is TGTGCCAGCAGCTCAAGGACTAGCGGGCACACAGATACGCAGTATTTT. It encodes CASSSRTSGHTDTQYF.